This T cell receptor (beta chain) was sequenced for a study of blood T cells in healthy people across ages. A second 7 to 11 cycle PCR used barcoded and J-beta primers. One entry per CDR3 protein results from TCRdb running MiXCR on the 5' RACE reads. The sample shows about 1.5 million distinct CDR3 sequences, roughly 40% of them seen only once. The study, taken as a whole, reports: PBMCs that were unsorted prevented a conclusive naive versus antigen-experienced comparison.

This clonotype has only one observation. Its antigen is not identified. CDR1 is MNHEY, CDR2 SVGAGI, per germline. The CDR3 consists of 16 residues. The V end lost 4 bases, the J end lost 0 bases, and 14 bases lay between the germline ends. In terms of origin and age, donors were healthy Caucasian individuals from Russia aged 6 to 90. The chain is built from TRBV6-5 and TRBJ2-3, with D perhaps being TRBD1 or TRBD2 (5 bases each). Material for sequencing was blood. The origin of this receptor is a woman between 18 and 30 years old in good health. CDR3 protein: CASSSSGTPSTDTQYF. CDR3 in DNA: TGTGCCAGCAGTTCATCAGGGACCCCTAGCACAGATACGCAGTATTTT.